The 23 T cell receptor beta chains listed next were all sequenced from one sample in a study of blood T cell repertoires in COVID-19. TCRdb's table, derived via immunoSEQ multiplex PCR, lists solely in-frame clones and lacks some. Of approximately 670,000 clones listed, just under 90% are singletons. Sequenced input: peripheral blood. The receptors were gathered from a woman younger than 30 with acute or convalescent COVID-19.

The V call is TRBV5-1, the J call TRBJ1-6; TRBD1 aligns across 10 bases. The length of the CDR3 is 16 residues. The V gene end was trimmed by 0 bases and the J gene end by 10 bases; junction bases not matched to a gene: 7. Germline V CDR1 and CDR2: SGHRS, YFSETQ. CDR3 residues: CASSLGGQGIGSPLHF. The DNA of the CDR3 is TGCGCCAGCAGCTTGGGGGGACAGGGGATCGGCTCACCCCTCCACTTT.

CDR3 region: CASSPGNQETQYF. CDR3 bases: TGTGCCAGCAGCCCCGGGAACCAAGAGACCCAGTACTTC. The chain combines TRBV11-3 with TRBJ2-5, with D maybe TRBD2 (5 bases). The CDR3 consists of 13 residues. Trimming removed 5 bases at V and 0 bases at J, with 7 bases between. Germline V gene sequence: CDR1 SGHNT, CDR2 YENEEA.

This sequence joins TRBV4-3 and TRBJ2-6; D is perhaps TRBD1 (5 bases). V gave up 3 bases and J gave up 1 base, with 7 bases separating them. Per the germline V gene, CDR1 is LGHNA and CDR2 is YSLEER. This CDR3 contains 15 residues. CDR3 loop: CASSHPGSGANVLTF. The CDR3 bases are TGCGCCAGCAGCCATCCAGGGTCTGGGGCCAACGTCCTGACTTTC.

Concerning this clone: The sample carries other DNA sequences with the same CDR3. The chain carries TRBV11-2 and TRBJ1-6; TRBD1 matches 10 bases. After removal of 2 bases from V and 0 bases from J, the junction contained 4 bases not matched to a gene. CDR3 length: 18 residues. From germline, CDR1 is SGHAT and CDR2 FQNNGV. The CDR3 sequence is CASSLRDRGLSYNSPLHF. CDR3 nucleotide sequence: TGTGCCAGCAGCTTAAGGGACAGGGGCCTCTCCTATAATTCACCCCTCCACTTT. Full variable domain (outside the CDR3, taken from reference TRBV11-2 and TRBJ1-6): EAGVAQSPRYKIIEKRQSVAFWCNPISGHATLYWYQQILGQGPKLLIQFQNNGVVDDSQLPKDRFSAERLKGVDSTLKIQPAKLEDSAVYLCASSLRDRGLSYNSPLHFGNGTRLTVT.

This rearrangement joins TRBV6-5 to TRBJ1-5; D remains ambiguous. Germline V gene sequence: CDR1 MNHEY, CDR2 SVGAGI. The ends were cut back, 2 bases at V and 0 bases at J, with 8 bases in the middle. The CDR3 totals 15 residues. The CDR3 loop reads CASSYQISSNQPQHF. The DNA of the CDR3 is TGTGCCAGCAGTTACCAGATCTCTAGCAATCAGCCCCAGCATTTT.

The genes are TRBV11-2 and TRBJ2-2, with 8 bases lining up with TRBD2. CDR3 size: 16 residues. Per germline, CDR1 SGHAT and CDR2 FQNNGV. The V and J ends lost 3 bases and 4 bases, in that order; junction bases with no gene match: 7. For the CDR3, the DNA is TGTGCCAGCAGCTTGAGGCGGGGGGCAGGCACCGGGGAGCTGTTTTTT. Protein sequence: CASSLRRGAGTGELFF.

The rearrangement uses TRBV10-3 and TRBJ1-3; 8 nucleotides line up with TRBD1. The germline V gene has CDR1 ENHRY and CDR2 SYGVKD. The CDR3 extends over 15 amino acids. Germline trimming cut 0 bases from V and 2 bases from J; bases unmatched to any gene: 0. The chain's CDR3 is CAISESTGAGNTIYF. For the CDR3, the DNA is TGTGCCATCAGTGAGTCGACAGGGGCTGGAAACACCATATATTTT.

This chain links TRBV5-8 with TRBJ1-2; 9 bases map to TRBD1. The germline gives CDR1 SGHTS, CDR2 YDEGEE. CDR3 length: 14 amino acids. V was clipped by 4 bases and J by 7 bases; unmatched bases: 8. CDR3 in amino acids: CASSRSDRGAGYTF. In nucleotides, the CDR3 is TGTGCCAGCAGCCGTTCGGACAGGGGTGCTGGCTACACCTTC.

The CDR3 DNA reads TGTGCCAGTAGAGGGATGGACGGCGGCTACACCTTC. It translates to CASRGMDGGYTF. This rearrangement joins TRBV6-5 to TRBJ1-2; D is unclear. CDR1 and CDR2 (germline): MNHEY, SVGAGI. V was shortened by 9 bases and J by 8 bases, with 16 bases between the two germline ends. This CDR3 comprises 12 residues.

The CDR3, as DNA: TGTGCCAGCTCACCACCGGGGCAGGGTAGGTACGAGCAGTACTTC. Amino acid sequence: CASSPPGQGRYEQYF. The chain joins TRBV18 to TRBJ2-7; maybe TRBD1 (5 bases). V was shortened by 0 bases and J by 4 bases, with 13 bases between the two germline ends. This CDR3 region has 15 residues. The V gene's germline CDR1 is KGHSH and CDR2 LQKENI. The full variable domain, rest sourced from reference TRBV18 and TRBJ2-7, is NAGVMQNPRHLVRRRGQEARLRCSPMKGHSHVYWYRQLPEEGLKFMVYLQKENIIDESGMPKERFSAEFPKEGPSILRIQQVVRGDSAAYFCASSPPGQGRYEQYFGPGTRLTVT.

The chain combines TRBV5-1 with TRBJ2-7, with D maybe TRBD1 (6 bases). V lost 0 bases, J lost 0 bases, and 13 bases lay in between. The CDR3 runs 16 residues. Germline V CDR1 and CDR2: SGHRS, YFSETQ. This CDR3 reads CASSLATGSGSYEQYF. CDR3 bases: TGCGCCAGCAGCTTGGCAACAGGGTCGGGCTCCTACGAGCAGTACTTC.

CDR3 nucleotide sequence: TGCGCCAGCAGCCCCCTGACAGGGGGCAACACTGAAGCTTTCTTT. This sequence encodes CASSPLTGGNTEAFF. This chain joins TRBV5-1 and TRBJ1-1; the match to TRBD1 covers 10 bases. The CDR3 runs to 15 residues. V was pared by 4 bases and J by 2 bases, with 5 bases of the junction left unmatched. Per the germline V gene, CDR1 is SGHRS and CDR2 is YFSETQ.

The chain links TRBV9 to TRBJ1-2; 10 nucleotides line up with TRBD1. This CDR3 is built from 14 residues. Germline lookup yields CDR1 SGDLS and CDR2 YYNGEE. The V segment lost 4 bases and the J segment 4 bases; nucleotides outside the gene matches: 4. This CDR3 reads CASSTRQGAYGYTF. The CDR3 region has the DNA TGTGCCAGCAGCACGCGACAGGGGGCCTATGGCTACACCTTC.

This chain uses TRBV6-5 with TRBJ1-2; D may be TRBD1 (6 bases). Trimming took off 6 bases at V and 5 bases at J, with 10 bases between the two ends. This CDR3 spans 12 amino acids. CDR1 is MNHEY and CDR2 is SVGAGI in the germline V gene. CDR3 in amino acids: CASRVTGYGYTF. CDR3 DNA: TGTGCCAGCAGGGTGACAGGATATGGCTACACCTTC.

This clone was seen a few times. Within the sample, other DNA sequences also encode this same CDR3. The J gene is TRBJ1-1, the V gene TRBV6-5; weak D call: TRBD1 (5 bases). In germline, CDR1 is MNHEY, CDR2 SVGAGI. The V end lost 2 bases, the J end lost 1 base, and 8 bases lay between the germline ends. The CDR3 totals 14 residues. The CDR3 nucleotides read TGTGCCAGCAGTTACGGGGGGGGGAACACTGAAGCTTTCTTT. As protein: CASSYGGGNTEAFF.

The CDR3 DNA sequence: TGCGCCAGCAGCCAAGTCCCGGGGGCTAATGAAAAACTGTTTTTT. Its translation: CASSQVPGANEKLFF. The chain couples TRBV4-1 to TRBJ1-4; D may be TRBD1 (5 bases). Between the trimmed V and J ends, which lost 1 base and 3 bases, there was a span of 9 bases. Per germline, CDR1 MGHRA and CDR2 YSYEKL. The CDR3 spans 15 residues.

The rearrangement uses TRBV4-3 and TRBJ1-5, with TRBD1 as a possible D gene (5 bases). Germline CDR1 is LGHNA and CDR2 is YSLEER. This CDR3 spans 16 amino acids. Trimming removed 0 bases at V and 9 bases at J, with 18 bases between. The CDR3 nucleotides are TGCGCCAGCAGCCAAGATAAGAAGGCAGGGCCTCGGCCCCAGCATTTT. Residues: CASSQDKKAGPRPQHF.

V is TRBV18 and J is TRBJ1-6; 9 nucleotides align to TRBD1. The germline V gene encodes CDR1 KGHSH and CDR2 LQKENI. With V trimmed by 5 bases and J by 10 bases, 6 bases remained unmatched. This CDR3 has 14 residues. CDR3 protein: CASSAGTGTSPLHF. CDR3 nucleotide sequence: TGTGCCAGCTCAGCCGGGACAGGGACCTCACCCCTCCACTTT.

The rearrangement joins TRBV9 to TRBJ1-1; 9 bases line up with TRBD1. The length of the CDR3 is 16 residues. The germline gives CDR1 SGDLS, CDR2 YYNGEE. Trimming cost V 5 bases and J 4 bases; bases outside gene matches: 12. Here the CDR3 DNA reads TGTGCCAGCAGTTCCCCGAAACAGGGGGCAGGCACTGAAGCTTTCTTT. It codes for CASSSPKQGAGTEAFF. Together with reference TRBV9 and TRBJ1-1, the CDR3 gives the full variable domain: DSGVTQTPKHLITATGQRVTLRCSPRSGDLSVYWYQQSLDQGLQFLIQYYNGEERAKGNILERFSAQQFPDLHSELNLSSLELGDSALYFCASSSPKQGAGTEAFFGQGTRLTVV.

The V gene is TRBV5-1, the J gene TRBJ1-2, with a tentative D call TRBD1 (6 bases). Trimming left V 0 bases short and J 4 bases short, with 16 bases between. Per germline, CDR1 SGHRS and CDR2 YFSETQ. There are 16 residues in the CDR3. CDR3 region: CASSLAEQGVRYGYTF. In nucleotides, the CDR3 is TGCGCCAGCAGCTTGGCGGAACAGGGAGTTCGCTATGGCTACACCTTC.

V gene TRBV7-9 combines with J gene TRBJ2-1, with a tentative D call TRBD1 (7 bases). Germline lookup yields CDR1 SEHNR and CDR2 FQNEAQ (reference sequence). The CDR3 is 17 residues long. V shed 5 bases and J shed 1 base, with 18 bases lying between them. The CDR3 here is CASSPYSAGQSYNEQFF. The CDR3 DNA follows: TGTGCCAGCAGCCCATACTCCGCGGGACAGTCCTACAATGAGCAGTTCTTC. Full variable domain (outside the CDR3, taken from reference TRBV7-9 and TRBJ2-1): DTGVSQNPRHKITKRGQNVTFRCDPISEHNRLYWYRQTLGQGPEFLTYFQNEAQLEKSRLLSDRFSAERPKGSFSTLEIQRTEQGDSAMYLCASSPYSAGQSYNEQFFGPGTRLTVL.

CDR3 in amino acids: CASSQRGTGTRNSGANVLTF. CDR3 DNA sequence: TGTGCCAGCAGCCAAAGGGGAACCGGGACTCGCAACTCTGGGGCCAACGTCCTGACTTTC. V and J are TRBV3-1 (or the pseudogene TRBV3-2) and TRBJ2-6; D possibly corresponds to TRBD2 (6 bases). The germline gives CDR1 LGHDT, CDR2 YNNKEL (reference sequence). Trimming left V 2 bases short and J 0 bases short, with 20 bases between. The CDR3 contains 20 residues.

This rearrangement joins TRBV10-2 to TRBJ2-7; 8 bases line up with TRBD1. Per germline, CDR1 WSHSY and CDR2 SAAADI. This CDR3 is 14 amino acids long. The V gene end was trimmed by 3 bases and the J gene end by 4 bases; junction bases not matched to a gene: 5. The CDR3 sequence is CASSESTGVYEQYF. Here the CDR3 DNA reads TGCGCCAGCAGTGAATCGACAGGGGTGTACGAGCAGTACTTC.